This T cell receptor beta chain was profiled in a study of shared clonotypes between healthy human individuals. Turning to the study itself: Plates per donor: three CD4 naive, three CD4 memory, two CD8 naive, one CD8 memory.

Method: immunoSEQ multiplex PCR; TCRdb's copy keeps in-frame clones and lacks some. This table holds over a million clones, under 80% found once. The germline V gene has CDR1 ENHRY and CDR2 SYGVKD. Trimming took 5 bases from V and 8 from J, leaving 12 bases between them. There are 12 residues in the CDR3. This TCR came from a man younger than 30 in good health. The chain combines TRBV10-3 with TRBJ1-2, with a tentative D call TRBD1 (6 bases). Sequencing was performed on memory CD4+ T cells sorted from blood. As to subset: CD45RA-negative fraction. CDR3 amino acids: CAISQNRDGYTF. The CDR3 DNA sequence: TGTGCCATCAGTCAAAACAGGGACGGCTACACCTTC.